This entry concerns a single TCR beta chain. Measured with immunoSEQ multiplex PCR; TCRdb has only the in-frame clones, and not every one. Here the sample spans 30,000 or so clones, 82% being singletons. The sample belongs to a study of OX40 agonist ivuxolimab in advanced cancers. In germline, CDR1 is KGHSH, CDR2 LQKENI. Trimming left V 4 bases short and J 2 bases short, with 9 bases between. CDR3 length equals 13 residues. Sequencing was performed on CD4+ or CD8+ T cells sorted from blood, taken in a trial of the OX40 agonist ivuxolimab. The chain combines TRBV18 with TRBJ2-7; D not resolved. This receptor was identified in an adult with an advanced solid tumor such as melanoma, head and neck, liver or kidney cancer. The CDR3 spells CASSQGNAYEQYF. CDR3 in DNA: TGTGCCAGCTCACAGGGAAACGCCTACGAGCAGTACTTC.